The 31 T cell receptor beta chains given below trace back to one sample, sequenced in a study of identical twins. TCRdb re-derived calls from the 5' RACE reads in MiXCR, one entry per CDR3 protein. Of approximately 490,000 distinct CDR3 sequences detected, around 22% appear once; the ten largest clones hold 0.4% to 0.6%. This same sample was also taken into another study, of yellow fever vaccine responses in identical twins.

The sequencing input was CD4+ T cells sorted from blood. The source of these receptors is a woman aged 18-29 years in good health.

A few counts support this clonotype. V is TRBV3-1 and J is TRBJ1-2; no firm D call. CDR1 and CDR2 from the germline V gene are LGHDT and YNNKEL (reference sequence). Trimming cost V 3 bases and J 6 bases, with 8 bases left between them. The CDR3 is 12 residues long. CDR3 sequence (DNA): TGTGCCAGCAGCCACGGTTTGAATGGCTACACCTTC. This encodes CASSHGLNGYTF.

The chain has TRBV11-3 and TRBJ2-3; D perhaps matches TRBD2 (5 bases). Trimming took off 1 base at V and 7 bases at J, with 12 bases between the two ends. Germline V gives CDR1 SGHNT, CDR2 YENEEA. This CDR3 is 14 amino acids long. In DNA form, the CDR3 reads TGTGCCAGCAGCTTAGGGGTGGCTAGCAATACGCAGTATTTT. It yields the protein CASSLGVASNTQYF.

This clonotype has just a few counts. The genes are TRBV9 and TRBJ1-6, with no clear D. This CDR3 is built from 14 residues. Germline lookup yields CDR1 SGDLS and CDR2 YYNGEE. The V end lost 5 bases, the J end lost 6 bases, and 12 bases lay between the germline ends. This chain's CDR3 is CASRGGLGNSPLHF. The CDR3 bases are TGTGCCAGCAGGGGAGGACTGGGTAATTCACCCCTCCACTTT.

The J gene is TRBJ2-1, the V gene TRBV5-6, with 8 bases fitting TRBD2. Trimming cost V 7 bases and J 7 bases; bases outside gene matches: 13. Looked up from germline, CDR1 is SGHDT and CDR2 is YYEEEE. CDR3 length equals 15 residues. CDR3 loop: CASGLGGAVGNEQFF. The CDR3 DNA follows: TGTGCCAGCGGACTCGGGGGGGCCGTGGGGAATGAGCAGTTCTTC.

The table lists this clonotype with a count of one. The chain uses TRBV29-1 and TRBJ2-3, with 12 bases fitting TRBD2. Germline V CDR1 and CDR2: SQVTM, ANQGSEA. The trim removed 1 base at V and 3 bases at J, leaving 2 bases unmatched. This CDR3 has 15 residues. CDR3 in amino acids: CSVEGTSGTTDTQYF. CDR3 coding DNA: TGCAGCGTTGAAGGGACTAGCGGGACTACAGATACGCAGTATTTT.

The chain employs TRBV24-1 and TRBJ2-3, with D maybe TRBD1 (6 bases). V was pared by 1 base and J by 4 bases, with 14 bases between. Germline values: CDR1 KGHDR, CDR2 SFDVKD. The CDR3 length is 16 residues. CDR3 sequence: CATSDFGTDRSDTQYF. The CDR3 nucleotides are TGTGCCACCAGTGATTTCGGTACGGACAGATCAGATACGCAGTATTTT.

This clonotype was picked up a small number of times. This chain links TRBV7-3 with TRBJ2-7; tentatively, D is TRBD1 (6 bases). The CDR3 loop spans 15 amino acids. Germline CDR1 reads SGHTA; CDR2 reads FQGTGA. V lost 1 base to trimming and J lost 3 bases, with 13 bases between them. CDR3: CASSLMAGELYEQYF. In DNA form, the CDR3 reads TGTGCCAGCAGCTTAATGGCAGGGGAACTCTACGAGCAGTACTTC.

The gene calls are TRBV24-1 and TRBJ2-5; D gene uncertain. Germline values: CDR1 KGHDR, CDR2 SFDVKD. V lost 4 bases and J 2 bases, leaving 10 bases between the germline ends. The length of the CDR3 is 14 residues. The chain's CDR3 is CATSEARQQETQYF. DNA for the CDR3: TGTGCCACCAGTGAGGCGAGGCAGCAAGAGACCCAGTACTTC.

Of note for this clonotype: Germline and junction disagree at one end, which may indicate a read error. The gene calls are TRBV10-3 and TRBJ2-5; 7 bases line up with TRBD2. Germline values: CDR1 ENHRY, CDR2 SYGVKD. The CDR3 runs to 12 residues. CDR3 residues: CATSGTQETQYF. As DNA, the CDR3 is TGCGCCACCAGCGGGACTCAAGAGACCCAGTACTTC.

This clonotype came up a few times. The chain uses TRBV10-3 and TRBJ2-7; D gene unclear. The CDR3 length is 13 residues. The germline V and J ends were trimmed by 3 bases and 2 bases, with 8 bases remaining between them. CDR1 is ENHRY, CDR2 SYGVKD, per germline. CDR3 in amino acids: CAISDSTPYEQYF. CDR3 nucleotides: TGTGCCATCAGTGACAGTACTCCCTACGAGCAGTACTTC.

Regarding this clonotype: The CDR3 ends on some other residue instead of the conserved phenylalanine or tryptophan, so this is likely a read error. The DNA is left out, because the CDR3 cannot be placed on it with certainty; the CDR3 is given as TCRdb lists it. The chain is built from TRBV20-1 and TRBJ1-1. CDR1 is DFQATT, CDR2 SNEGSKA, per germline (reference sequence). The CDR3 comprises 12 residues, both ends counted. CDR3 in amino acids: CSARGALNTLLL.

The V and J genes are TRBV5-1 and TRBJ1-6; D is perhaps TRBD1 (6 bases). V lost 4 bases and J 6 bases, leaving 8 bases between the germline ends. Germline values: CDR1 SGHRS, CDR2 YFSETQ. The CDR3 has 13 residues. CDR3 sequence reads: CASSPGVNSPLHF. CDR3 DNA sequence: TGCGCCAGCAGCCCAGGGGTTAATTCACCCCTCCACTTT.

This clonotype was recorded a few times. CDR3 bases: TGTGCCAGCAGTTCCCCCACCGGGCGGAACACTGAAGCTTTCTTT. As protein: CASSSPTGRNTEAFF. The gene calls are TRBV6-5 and TRBJ1-1; D ambiguous. Looked up from germline, CDR1 is MNHEY and CDR2 is SVGAGI. Between the trimmed V and J ends, which lost 4 bases and 1 base, there was a span of 13 bases. This CDR3 spans 15 amino acids.

V and J are TRBV6-5 and TRBJ2-7; 7 bases match TRBD2. CDR1 is MNHEY, CDR2 SVGAGI, per germline. V shed 2 bases, J shed 7 bases, and the junction held 8 bases outside the gene matches. The CDR3 runs 14 residues. The CDR3 loop reads CASSYRAGVGEQYV. The CDR3 DNA follows: TGTGCCAGCAGTTACCGGGCGGGGGTTGGGGAGCAGTACGTC.

This clonotype was seen a few times. In DNA, the CDR3 is TGCGCCAGCAGCCAATTCAGCTCTGGGGCCAACGTCCTGACTTTC. Translating gives CASSQFSSGANVLTF. This chain uses TRBV5-1 with TRBJ2-6; no clear D gene. Trimming took 4 bases from V and 0 from J, leaving 8 bases between them. Germline CDR1 is SGHRS and CDR2 is YFSETQ. The CDR3 is made up of 15 amino acids.

This clonotype was seen only a few times. The V gene is TRBV20-1, the J gene TRBJ2-1; D gene unclear. The germline V gene has CDR1 DFQATT and CDR2 SNEGSKA (reference sequence). This CDR3 spans 10 amino acids. V was cut by 1 base and J by 8 bases, with 3 bases left in between. CDR3 region: CSARAYEQFF. CDR3 nucleotide sequence: TGCAGTGCTAGAGCTTATGAGCAGTTCTTC.

The V and J genes are TRBV5-1 and TRBJ2-5; unclear D gene. V gave up 4 bases and J gave up 0 bases, with 4 bases separating them. The germline V gene has CDR1 SGHRS and CDR2 YFSETQ. This CDR3 has 12 residues. The CDR3 region is CASSINQETQYF. The CDR3 DNA reads as TGCGCCAGCAGCATCAACCAAGAGACCCAGTACTTC.

CDR3 region: CASSRPGKIYEQYF. In nucleotides, the CDR3 is TGTGCCAGTAGTAGACCCGGGAAAATCTACGAGCAGTACTTC. V gene TRBV19 combines with J gene TRBJ2-7; weak D call: TRBD2 (5 bases). The germline V and J ends were trimmed by 4 bases and 3 bases, with 13 bases remaining between them. From germline, CDR1 is LNHDA and CDR2 SQIVND (reference sequence). The CDR3 is 14 amino acids. Variable domain in full (rest from reference TRBV19 and TRBJ2-7): DGGITQSPKYLFRKEGQNVTLSCEQNLNHDAMYWYRQDPGQGLRLIYYSQIVNDFQKGDIAEGYSVSREKKESFPLTVTSAQKNPTAFYLCASSRPGKIYEQYFGPGTRLTVT.

The chain combines TRBV24-1 with TRBJ2-5; TRBD1 or TRBD2 may be the D gene (5 bases each). Trimming shortened V by 5 bases and J by 5 bases, and 11 bases separated the two germline ends. The germline V gene encodes CDR1 KGHDR and CDR2 SFDVKD. This CDR3 has 13 amino acids. The CDR3 protein is CATSGEGPETQYF. The CDR3 DNA follows: TGTGCCACCAGTGGAGAGGGGCCGGAGACCCAGTACTTC.

This clonotype was counted a few times. The chain recombines TRBV20-1 with TRBJ2-2; D is uncertain. CDR3 length: 8 residues. Germline CDR1 is DFQATT and CDR2 is SNEGSKA (reference sequence). CDR3 region: CGRWELFF. CDR3 nucleotides: TGCGGCCGGTGGGAGCTGTTTTTT.

The genes are TRBV2 and TRBJ2-7; D might be TRBD1 or TRBD2, each matching 6 bases. V shed 3 bases and J shed 3 bases, with 15 bases lying between them. This CDR3 is 15 amino acids long. Germline assignment: CDR1 SNHLY and CDR2 FYNNEI. The CDR3 reads CASSDGGGGNYEQYV. CDR3 in DNA: TGTGCCAGCAGTGACGGAGGGGGTGGAAACTACGAGCAGTACGTC.

This clonotype occurred many times. The chain couples TRBV5-1 to TRBJ1-1, with 9 bases aligning to TRBD1. CDR1 is SGHRS, CDR2 YFSETQ, per germline. Trimming at V came to 0 bases and at J to 6 bases, leaving 6 bases not matched to a gene. The CDR3 sequence is 15 residues long. DNA of the CDR3: TGCGCCAGCAGCTTGGAGGGACAGGGAACTTCTGAAGCTTTCTTT. Encoded protein: CASSLEGQGTSEAFF.

The chain uses TRBV6-1 and TRBJ1-1; a weak D match, TRBD1 (6 bases). Germline assignment: CDR1 MNHNS and CDR2 SASEGT. Trimming cost V 6 bases and J 6 bases, with 14 bases left between them. The CDR3 extends over 13 amino acids. The CDR3 DNA is TGTGCCAGCAGAAGTCACAGGGATGCTGAAGCTTTCTTT. As protein: CASRSHRDAEAFF.

This clonotype was counted only a few times. The chain uses TRBV10-3 and TRBJ2-7, with TRBD2 matching over 12 bases. The CDR3 contains 14 residues. With 5 bases clipped from V and 4 bases from J, the junction kept 3 bases outside the gene matches. Germline V gives CDR1 ENHRY, CDR2 SYGVKD. The chain's CDR3 is CAISKTSGSYEQYF. The CDR3 nucleotides read TGTGCCATCAGTAAGACTAGCGGGAGTTACGAGCAGTACTTC.

This rearrangement joins TRBV20-1 to TRBJ2-2; no firm D call. The length of the CDR3 is 15 residues. CDR1 DFQATT and CDR2 SNEGSKA come from the germline V gene (reference sequence). Trimming removed 3 bases at V and 4 bases at J, with 15 bases between. The CDR3 reads CSASFYPGGTGELFF. DNA for the CDR3: TGCAGTGCTAGTTTCTACCCGGGCGGCACCGGGGAGCTGTTTTTT.

This clonotype was seen a handful of times. The chain uses TRBV24-1 and TRBJ1-1, with D possibly matching TRBD1 (5 bases). The CDR3 covers 13 residues. Between the trimmed V and J ends, which lost 7 bases and 1 base, there was a span of 9 bases. Germline CDR1 reads KGHDR; CDR2 reads SFDVKD. DNA of the CDR3: TGTGCCACCAGGGGAACAGGGAACACTGAAGCTTTCTTT. It translates to CATRGTGNTEAFF.

This clonotype has just a few counts. This rearrangement joins TRBV20-1 to TRBJ2-5, with TRBD2 identical over 7 bases. With V trimmed by 3 bases and J by 1 base, 8 bases remained unmatched. The CDR3 consists of 15 residues. Germline V CDR1 and CDR2: DFQATT, SNEGSKA (reference sequence). The DNA for the CDR3 is TGCAGTGCTAGGGCAAGCGGGATCCTCCAAGAGACCCAGTACTTC. Translated: CSARASGILQETQYF.

A few counts support this clonotype. The rearrangement links TRBV12-3 or TRBV12-4 to TRBJ1-2; tentatively, D is TRBD1 (5 bases). V lost 3 bases, J lost 4 bases, and 12 bases lay in between. The CDR3 has 14 residues. The CDR3 nucleotides are TGTGCCAGCAGTTTCGGTCAGGGAGTCTATGGCTACACCTTC. Translating it yields CASSFGQGVYGYTF.

In regard to this clonotype: Germline is not matched at one junction end, which may reflect a read error. The J gene is TRBJ2-5, the V gene TRBV5-1; the match to TRBD1 covers 8 bases. From germline, CDR1 is SGHRS and CDR2 YFSETQ. The CDR3 contains 14 residues. The chain's CDR3 is CASSLGQVQETQYF. CDR3 bases: TGTGCCAGCAGCTTGGGACAGGTCCAAGAGACCCAGTACTTC.

The chain carries TRBV6-1 and TRBJ1-6; D gene uncertain. The germline V gene has CDR1 MNHNS and CDR2 SASEGT. The V and J ends lost 2 bases and 8 bases respectively, with 25 bases between them. This CDR3 has 19 residues. The DNA for the CDR3 is TGTGCCAGCAGTGAAAGGAGGATTAGGGCACTAGGAGGCCATTCACCCCTCCACTTT. Its translation: CASSERRIRALGGHSPLHF.

This clonotype was observed a few times. V gene TRBV20-1 combines with J gene TRBJ2-3; TRBD2 matches 9 bases. Germline V gives CDR1 DFQATT, CDR2 SNEGSKA (reference sequence). The CDR3 has 14 amino acids. J gave up 0 bases and V 3 bases, and 1 base lay outside the gene matches. The CDR3 here is CSASTSGSTDTQYF. The CDR3 DNA reads TGCAGTGCTAGTACTAGCGGGAGCACAGATACGCAGTATTTT.